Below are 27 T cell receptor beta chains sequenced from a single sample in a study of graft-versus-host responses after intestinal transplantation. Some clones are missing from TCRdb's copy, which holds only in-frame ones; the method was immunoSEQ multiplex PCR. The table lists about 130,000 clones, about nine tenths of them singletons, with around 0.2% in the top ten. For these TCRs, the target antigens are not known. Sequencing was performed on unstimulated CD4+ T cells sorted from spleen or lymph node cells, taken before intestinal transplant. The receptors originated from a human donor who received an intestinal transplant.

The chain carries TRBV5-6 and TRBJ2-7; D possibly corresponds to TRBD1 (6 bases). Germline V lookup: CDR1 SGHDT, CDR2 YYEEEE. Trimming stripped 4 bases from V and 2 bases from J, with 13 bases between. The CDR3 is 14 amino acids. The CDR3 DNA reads TGTGCCAGCAGCCAAGGCACAGGGCCCTACGAGCAGTACTTC. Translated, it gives CASSQGTGPYEQYF.

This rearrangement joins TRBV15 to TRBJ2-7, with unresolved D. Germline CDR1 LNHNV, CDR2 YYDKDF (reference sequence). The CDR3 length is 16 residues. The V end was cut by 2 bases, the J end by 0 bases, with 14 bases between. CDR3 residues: CATSRSGQASSYEQYF. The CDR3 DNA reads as TGTGCCACCAGCAGATCCGGGCAGGCTAGCTCCTACGAGCAGTACTTC.

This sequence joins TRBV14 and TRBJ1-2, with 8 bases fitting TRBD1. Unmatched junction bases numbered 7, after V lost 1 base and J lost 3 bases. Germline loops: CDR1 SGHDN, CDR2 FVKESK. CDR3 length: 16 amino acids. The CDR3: CASSQARQGRDYGYTF. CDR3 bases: TGTGCCAGCAGCCAAGCCCGACAGGGGAGGGACTATGGCTACACCTTC.

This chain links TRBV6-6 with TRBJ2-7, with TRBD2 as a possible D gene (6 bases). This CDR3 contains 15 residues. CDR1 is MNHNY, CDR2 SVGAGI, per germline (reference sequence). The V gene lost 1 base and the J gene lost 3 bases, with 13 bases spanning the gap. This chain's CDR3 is CASSYYGGTIYEQYF. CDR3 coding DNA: TGTGCCAGCAGTTACTACGGCGGGACCATCTACGAGCAGTACTTC.

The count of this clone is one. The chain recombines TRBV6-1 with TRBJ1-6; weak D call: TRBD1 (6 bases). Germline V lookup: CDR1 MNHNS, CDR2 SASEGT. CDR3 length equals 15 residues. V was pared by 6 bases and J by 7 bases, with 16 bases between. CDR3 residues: CASRGNREGNSPLHF. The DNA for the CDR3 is TGTGCCAGCAGGGGAAACAGGGAAGGAAATTCACCCCTCCACTTT.

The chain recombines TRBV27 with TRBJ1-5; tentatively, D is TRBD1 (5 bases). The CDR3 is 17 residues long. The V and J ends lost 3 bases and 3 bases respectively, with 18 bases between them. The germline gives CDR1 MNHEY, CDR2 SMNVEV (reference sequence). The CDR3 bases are TGTGCCAGCAGTTTTCTTCGGGGGGGAGACCTCAATCAGCCCCAGCATTTT. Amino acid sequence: CASSFLRGGDLNQPQHF.

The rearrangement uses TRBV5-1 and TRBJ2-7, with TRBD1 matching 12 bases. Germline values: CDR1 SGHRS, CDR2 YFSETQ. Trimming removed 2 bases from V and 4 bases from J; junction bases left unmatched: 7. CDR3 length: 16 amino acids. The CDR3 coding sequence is TGCGCCAGCAGCTTAGGGGACAGGGGGCCCCTTTACGAGCAGTACTTC. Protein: CASSLGDRGPLYEQYF.

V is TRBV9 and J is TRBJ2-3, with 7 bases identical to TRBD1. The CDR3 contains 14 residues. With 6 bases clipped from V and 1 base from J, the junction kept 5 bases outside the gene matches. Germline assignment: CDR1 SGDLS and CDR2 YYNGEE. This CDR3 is CASNRGTGTDTQYF. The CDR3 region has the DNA TGTGCCAGCAACAGGGGTACAGGCACAGATACGCAGTATTTT.

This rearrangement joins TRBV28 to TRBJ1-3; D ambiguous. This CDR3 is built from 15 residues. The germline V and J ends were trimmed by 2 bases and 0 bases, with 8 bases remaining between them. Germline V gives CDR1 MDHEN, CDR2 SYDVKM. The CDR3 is CASSLRLISGNTIYF. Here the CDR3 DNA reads TGTGCCAGCAGTTTACGACTTATCTCTGGAAACACCATATATTTT.

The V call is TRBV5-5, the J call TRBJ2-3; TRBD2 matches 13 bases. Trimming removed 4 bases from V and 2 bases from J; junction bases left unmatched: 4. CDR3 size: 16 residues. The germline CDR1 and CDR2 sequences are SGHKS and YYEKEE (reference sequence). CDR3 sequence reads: CASSRGLAGVTDTQYF. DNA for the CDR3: TGTGCCAGCAGCCGCGGACTAGCGGGAGTCACAGATACGCAGTATTTT.

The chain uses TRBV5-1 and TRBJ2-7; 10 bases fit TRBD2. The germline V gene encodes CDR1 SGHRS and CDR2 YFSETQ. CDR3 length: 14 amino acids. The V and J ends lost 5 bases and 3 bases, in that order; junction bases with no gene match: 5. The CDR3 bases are TGCGCCAGCAGTCCGGGACTAGCGAACTACGAGCAGTACTTC. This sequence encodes CASSPGLANYEQYF.

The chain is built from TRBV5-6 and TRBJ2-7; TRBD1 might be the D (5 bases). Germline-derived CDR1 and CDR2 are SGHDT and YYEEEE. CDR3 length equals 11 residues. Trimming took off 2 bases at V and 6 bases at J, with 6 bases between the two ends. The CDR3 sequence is CASSLQVEQYF. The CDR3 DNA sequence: TGTGCCAGCAGCTTACAGGTCGAGCAGTACTTC.

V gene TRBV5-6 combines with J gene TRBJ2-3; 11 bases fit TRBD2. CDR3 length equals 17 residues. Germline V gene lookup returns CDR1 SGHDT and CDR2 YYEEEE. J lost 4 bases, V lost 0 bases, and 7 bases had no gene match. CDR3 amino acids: CASSLVLAGGIADTQYF. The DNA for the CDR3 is TGTGCCAGCAGCTTGGTCTTAGCGGGAGGGATCGCAGATACGCAGTATTTT. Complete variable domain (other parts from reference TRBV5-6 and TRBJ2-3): DAGVTQSPTHLIKTRGQQVTLRCSPKSGHDTVSWYQQALGQGPQFIFQYYEEEERQRGNFPDRFSGHQFPNYSSELNVNALLLGDSALYLCASSLVLAGGIADTQYFGPGTRLTVL.

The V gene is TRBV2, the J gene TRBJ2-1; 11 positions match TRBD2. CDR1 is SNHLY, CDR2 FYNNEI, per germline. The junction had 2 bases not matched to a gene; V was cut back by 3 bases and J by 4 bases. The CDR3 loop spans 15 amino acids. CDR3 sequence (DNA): TGTGCCAGCAGTGACGGGACTAGCGGTTACAATGAGCAGTTCTTC. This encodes CASSDGTSGYNEQFF.

The CDR3 sequence: CATSRDSGGTEAFF. The CDR3 DNA is TGTGCCACCAGCAGGGACAGCGGAGGCACTGAAGCTTTCTTT. The chain uses TRBV15 and TRBJ1-1, with D perhaps matching TRBD1 (6 bases). Germline V gene data show CDR1 as LNHNV and CDR2 as YYDKDF (reference sequence). Between the trimmed V and J ends, which lost 3 bases and 4 bases, there was a span of 12 bases. The CDR3 totals 14 residues.

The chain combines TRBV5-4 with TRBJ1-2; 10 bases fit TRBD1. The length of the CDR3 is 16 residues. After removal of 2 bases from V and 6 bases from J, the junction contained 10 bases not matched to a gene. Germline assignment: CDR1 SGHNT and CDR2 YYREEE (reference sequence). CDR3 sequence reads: CASSLPGTGVVNGYTF. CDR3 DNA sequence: TGTGCCAGCAGCTTACCCGGGACAGGGGTAGTAAATGGCTACACCTTC. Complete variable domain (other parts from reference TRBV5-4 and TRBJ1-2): ETGVTQSPTHLIKTRGQQVTLRCSSQSGHNTVSWYQQALGQGPQFIFQYYREEENGRGNFPPRFSGLQFPNYSSELNVNALELDDSALYLCASSLPGTGVVNGYTFGSGTRLTVV.

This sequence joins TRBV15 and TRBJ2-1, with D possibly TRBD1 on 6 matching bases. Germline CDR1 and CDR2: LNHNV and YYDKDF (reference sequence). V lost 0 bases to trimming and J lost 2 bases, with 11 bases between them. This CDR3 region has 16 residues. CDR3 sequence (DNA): TGTGCCACCAGCAGAGATTACGGGGACACCTACAATGAGCAGTTCTTC. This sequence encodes CATSRDYGDTYNEQFF. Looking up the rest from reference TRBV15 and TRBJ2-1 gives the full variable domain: DAMVIQNPRYQVTQFGKPVTLSCSQTLNHNVMYWYQQKSSQAPKLLFHYYDKDFNNEADTPDNFQSRRPNTSFCFLDIRSPGLGDTAMYLCATSRDYGDTYNEQFFGPGTRLTVL.

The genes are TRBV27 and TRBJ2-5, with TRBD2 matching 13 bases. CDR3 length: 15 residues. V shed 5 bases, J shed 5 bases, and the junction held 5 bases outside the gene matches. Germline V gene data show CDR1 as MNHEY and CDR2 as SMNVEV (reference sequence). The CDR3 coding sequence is TGTGCCAGCAGTCTGACACTAGCGGGAGGGGAGACCCAGTACTTC. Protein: CASSLTLAGGETQYF.

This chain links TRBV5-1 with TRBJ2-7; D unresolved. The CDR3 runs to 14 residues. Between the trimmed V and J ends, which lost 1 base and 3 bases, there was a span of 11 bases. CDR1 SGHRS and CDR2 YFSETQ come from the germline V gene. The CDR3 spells CASSLPSVIYEQYF. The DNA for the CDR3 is TGCGCCAGCAGCTTGCCCAGTGTAATCTACGAGCAGTACTTC.

CDR3 in DNA: TGTGCCTGGAGTGTACCTTGGGCGGGAGGGTTACCAGATACGCAGTATTTT. This encodes CAWSVPWAGGLPDTQYF. The rearrangement links TRBV30 to TRBJ2-3, with TRBD2 identical over 9 bases. J was trimmed by 4 bases and V by 0 bases; bases with no gene match: 11. The CDR3 extends over 17 amino acids. The V gene's germline CDR1 is GTSNPN and CDR2 SVGIG (reference sequence).

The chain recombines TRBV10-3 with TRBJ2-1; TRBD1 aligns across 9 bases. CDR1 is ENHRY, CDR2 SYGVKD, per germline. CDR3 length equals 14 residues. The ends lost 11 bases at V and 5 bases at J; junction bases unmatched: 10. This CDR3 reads CAVAGTGNNNEQFF. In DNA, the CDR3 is TGTGCCGTCGCCGGGACAGGGAATAACAATGAGCAGTTCTTC.

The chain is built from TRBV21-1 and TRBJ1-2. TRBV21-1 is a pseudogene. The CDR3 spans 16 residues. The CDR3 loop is CASSRAPWGGYYGYTF. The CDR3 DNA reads TGTGCCAGCAGCAGAGCTCCATGGGGCGGGTACTATGGCTACACCTTC.

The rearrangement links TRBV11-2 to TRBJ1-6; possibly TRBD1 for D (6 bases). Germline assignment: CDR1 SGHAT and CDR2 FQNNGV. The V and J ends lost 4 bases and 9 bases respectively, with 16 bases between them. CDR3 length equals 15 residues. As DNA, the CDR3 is TGTGCCAGCAGCTGGAGGGGGGGGCGAAGTTCACCCCTCCACTTT. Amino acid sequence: CASSWRGGRSSPLHF.

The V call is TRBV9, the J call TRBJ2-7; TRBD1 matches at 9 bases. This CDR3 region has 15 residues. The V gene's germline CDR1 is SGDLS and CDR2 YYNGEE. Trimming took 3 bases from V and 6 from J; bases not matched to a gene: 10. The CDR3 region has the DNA TGTGCCAGCAGCGAGGTGGGGACAGGGTCCACCGAGCAGTACTTC. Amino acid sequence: CASSEVGTGSTEQYF.

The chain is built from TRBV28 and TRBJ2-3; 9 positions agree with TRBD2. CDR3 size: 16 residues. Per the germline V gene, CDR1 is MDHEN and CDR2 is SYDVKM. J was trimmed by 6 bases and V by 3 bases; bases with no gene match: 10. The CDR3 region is CASSFPLAGLIDTQYF. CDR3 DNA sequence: TGTGCCAGCAGTTTCCCCCTAGCGGGGCTCATCGATACGCAGTATTTT.

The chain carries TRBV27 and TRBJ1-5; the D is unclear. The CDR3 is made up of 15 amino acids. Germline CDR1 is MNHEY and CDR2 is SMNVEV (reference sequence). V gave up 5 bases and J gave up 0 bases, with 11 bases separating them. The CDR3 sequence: CASSPKPYSNQPQHF. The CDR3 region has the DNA TGTGCCAGCAGTCCAAAACCCTATAGCAATCAGCCCCAGCATTTT.

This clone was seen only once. The CDR3 sequence: CASSYVPSGETQYF. The CDR3 DNA reads TGTGCCAGCAGTTACGTTCCTAGCGGAGAGACCCAGTACTTC. The chain couples TRBV6-5 to TRBJ2-5; 7 nucleotides align to TRBD2. CDR1 and CDR2 from the germline V gene are MNHEY and SVGAGI. CDR3 length: 14 amino acids. V trimming: 2 bases; J trimming: 4 bases; junction bases outside the gene matches: 4.